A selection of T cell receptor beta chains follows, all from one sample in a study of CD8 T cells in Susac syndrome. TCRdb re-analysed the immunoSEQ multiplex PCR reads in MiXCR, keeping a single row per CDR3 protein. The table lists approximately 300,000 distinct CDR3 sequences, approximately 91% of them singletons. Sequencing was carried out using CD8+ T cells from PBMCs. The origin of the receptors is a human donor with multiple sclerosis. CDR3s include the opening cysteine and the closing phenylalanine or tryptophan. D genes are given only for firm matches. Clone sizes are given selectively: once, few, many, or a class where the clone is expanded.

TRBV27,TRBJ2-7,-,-,CASSVTPTGYEQYF,TGTGCCAGCAGTGTTACTCCTACAGGTTACGAGCAGTACTTC
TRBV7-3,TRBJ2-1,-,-,CASSFGDSNEQFF,TGTGCCAGCAGCTTCGGCGATTCAAATGAGCAGTTCTTC
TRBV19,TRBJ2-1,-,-,CASSIYGTTYNEQFF,TGTGCCAGTAGTATCTACGGGACAACCTACAATGAGCAGTTCTTC
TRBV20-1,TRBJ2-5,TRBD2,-,CSADERPSGQETQYF,TGCAGTGCTGACGAGCGGCCTAGCGGACAAGAGACCCAGTACTTC
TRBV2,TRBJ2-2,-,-,CASSERSTSNTGELFF,TGTGCCAGCAGTGAACGCAGTACTTCGAACACCGGGGAGCTGTTTTTT
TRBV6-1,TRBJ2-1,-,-,CASSAGLGGNEQFF,TGTGCCAGCAGCGCCGGACTAGGGGGCAATGAGCAGTTCTTC
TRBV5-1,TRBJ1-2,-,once,CASRPGAAESYGYTF,TGCGCCAGCAGGCCAGGTGCGGCGGAGTCCTATGGCTACACCTTC
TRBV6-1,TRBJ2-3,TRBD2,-,CASSEFSGAGVPDTDTQYF,TGTGCCAGCAGTGAATTCAGTGGAGCGGGGGTTCCCGACACAGATACGCAGTATTTT
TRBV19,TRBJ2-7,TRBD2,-,CASSPSGGGSYEQYF,TGTGCCAGTAGTCCCTCCGGGGGGGGAAGCTACGAGCAGTACTTC
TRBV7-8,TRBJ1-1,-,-,CASSLERTLNTEAFF,TGTGCCAGCAGCCTAGAGAGGACGTTGAACACTGAAGCTTTCTTT
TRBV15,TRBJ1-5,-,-,CATSREINQPQHF,TGTGCCACCAGCAGAGAAATAAATCAGCCCCAGCATTTT
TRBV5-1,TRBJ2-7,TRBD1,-,CASSLGQGEASYEQYF,TGCGCCAGCAGCTTGGGACAGGGAGAAGCAAGCTACGAGCAGTACTTC
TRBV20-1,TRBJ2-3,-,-,CSAGNLGENDGTDTQYF,TGCAGTGCAGGGAATTTAGGGGAGAACGATGGCACAGATACGCAGTATTTT
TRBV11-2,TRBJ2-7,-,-,CASTIHRNAYEQYF,TGTGCCAGCACCATCCACAGGAATGCCTACGAGCAGTACTTC
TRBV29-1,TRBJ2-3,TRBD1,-,CSAPGQGTTDTQYF,TGCAGCGCGCCTGGACAGGGGACCACAGATACGCAGTATTTT
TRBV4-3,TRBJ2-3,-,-,CASSQDGAGTYTDTQYF,TGCGCCAGCAGCCAAGACGGCGCGGGAACGTACACAGATACGCAGTATTTT
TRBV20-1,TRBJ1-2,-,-,CSARVGGVMGYTF,TGCAGTGCTAGGGTTGGAGGAGTCATGGGCTACACCTTC
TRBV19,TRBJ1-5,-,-,CASSIFLKSNQPQHF,TGTGCCAGTAGTATCTTCCTAAAGAGCAATCAGCCCCAGCATTTT
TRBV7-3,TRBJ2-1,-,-,CASSRTGDNEQFF,TGTGCCAGCAGCAGAACAGGAGACAATGAGCAGTTCTTC
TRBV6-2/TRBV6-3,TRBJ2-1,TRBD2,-,CASSPGLGSDEQFF,TGTGCCAGCAGCCCGGGACTAGGATCAGATGAGCAGTTCTTC
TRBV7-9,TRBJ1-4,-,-,CASSSGIEKLFF,TGTGCCAGCAGCTCAGGGATTGAAAAACTGTTTTTT
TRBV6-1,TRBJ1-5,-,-,CASSMDRLLSNQPQHF,TGTGCCAGCAGTATGGACAGACTCCTTAGCAATCAGCCCCAGCATTTT
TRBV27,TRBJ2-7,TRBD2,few,CASSLGLAGEQYF,TGTGCCAGCAGTCTAGGACTAGCGGGAGAGCAGTACTTC
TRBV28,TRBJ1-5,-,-,CASSYMHTLSNQPQHF,TGTGCCAGCAGTTATATGCACACGCTTAGCAATCAGCCCCAGCATTTT
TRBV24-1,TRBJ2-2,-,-,CATRGQGTGELFF,TGTGCCACCAGAGGTCAAGGCACCGGGGAGCTGTTTTTT
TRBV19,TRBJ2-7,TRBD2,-,CASSIGRAATYEQYF,TGTGCCAGTAGTATTGGGAGGGCGGCTACCTACGAGCAGTACTTC
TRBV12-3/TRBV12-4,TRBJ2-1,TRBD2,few,CASSPGGGEQFF,TGTGCCAGCAGTCCCGGGGGGGGCGAGCAGTTCTTC
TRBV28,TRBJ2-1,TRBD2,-,CASSFGLADNNEQFF,TGTGCCAGCAGTTTCGGACTAGCGGACAACAATGAGCAGTTCTTC
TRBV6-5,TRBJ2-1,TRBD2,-,CASSYASGSVYNEQFF,TGTGCCAGCAGTTATGCAAGCGGGAGCGTCTACAATGAGCAGTTCTTC
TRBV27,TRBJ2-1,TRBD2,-,CASSLPSGRGYNEQFF,TGTGCCAGCAGTCTACCAAGCGGGAGAGGCTACAATGAGCAGTTCTTC
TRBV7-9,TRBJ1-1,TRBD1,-,CASSPDRGLFTEAFF,TGTGCCAGCAGCCCAGACAGGGGGCTATTCACTGAAGCTTTCTTT
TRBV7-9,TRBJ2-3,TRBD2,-,CASRRPAGGPDTQYF,TGTGCCAGCAGACGCCCAGCGGGAGGGCCAGATACGCAGTATTTT
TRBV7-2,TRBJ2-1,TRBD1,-,CASSLGGQGWHNEQFF,TGTGCCAGCAGCTTAGGGGGACAGGGTTGGCACAATGAGCAGTTCTTC
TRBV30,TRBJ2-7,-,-,CAWGSGRDYEQYF,TGTGCCTGGGGGTCAGGGCGGGACTACGAGCAGTACTTC
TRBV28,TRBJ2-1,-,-,CASSSQGSEQFF,TGTGCCAGCAGTTCACAGGGTAGCGAGCAGTTCTTC